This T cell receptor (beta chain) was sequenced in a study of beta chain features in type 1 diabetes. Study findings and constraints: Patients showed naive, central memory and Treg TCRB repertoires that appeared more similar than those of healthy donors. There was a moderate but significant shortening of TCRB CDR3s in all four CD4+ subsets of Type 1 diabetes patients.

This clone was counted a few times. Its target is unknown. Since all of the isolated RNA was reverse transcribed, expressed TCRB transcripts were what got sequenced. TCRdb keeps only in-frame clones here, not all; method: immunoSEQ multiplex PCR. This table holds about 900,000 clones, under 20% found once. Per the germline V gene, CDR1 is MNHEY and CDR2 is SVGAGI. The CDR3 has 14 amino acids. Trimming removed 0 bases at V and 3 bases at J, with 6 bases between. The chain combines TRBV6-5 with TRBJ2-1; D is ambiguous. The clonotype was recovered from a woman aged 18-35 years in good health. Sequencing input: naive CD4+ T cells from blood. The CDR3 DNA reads TGTGCCAGCAGTTACTCGAGGCTCTACAATGAGCAGTTCTTC. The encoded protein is CASSYSRLYNEQFF.